This T cell receptor (beta chain) was retrieved from a study of metastatic and nonmetastatic thyroid tumors. Across the study: Thyroid patients, malignant and benign, had repertoires compared across blood and tumor or nodule tissue.

Study outcomes and limitations: Versus benign nodules, malignant thyroid tumors reportedly had significantly higher TCR beta diversity, in blood and tumor.

Not a single patient had been given any form of treatment at any point before undergoing thyroid surgery. This clone was observed a few times. Its specificity is unknown. The CDR3 is 15 residues long. The V and J ends lost 0 bases and 2 bases respectively, with 10 bases between them. Germline CDR1 MNHNY, CDR2 SVGAGI (reference sequence). Under the authors' procedure: What underpinned the distant-metastasis classifier for papillary thyroid cancer was the set of CDR3 differences across clinicopathological groups. TCRdb reassembled clones from the PCR reads with MiXCR. TCRdb, not the original authors, processed these V and J calls. The profile covers approximately 8,400 clones, with around 43% appearing a single time and roughly 30% taken by the ten largest.

The sample consisted of tumor tissue. The receptor was isolated from a male donor with papillary thyroid cancer or a benign thyroid nodule (not recorded which). Some clones in this sample may be carry-over from other donors' samples. This sequence joins TRBV6-6 and TRBJ1-2; D gene uncertain. CDR3 region: CASSYSLVDNYGYTF. The CDR3 nucleotides read TGTGCCAGCAGTTACTCCCTCGTCGACAACTATGGCTACACCTTC.